Listed here is a single TCR beta chain. Antigen specificity is unknown. This entry comes from a study of cytomegalovirus exposure and HLA in healthy donors. Whole-study results and caveats: V- and J-gene trimming in TCR beta was tied to a missense DCLRE1C variant by an analysis performed later. Most observed TCR sequences were rare, whereas some public TCRs were detected in many donors. CMV antigen specificity of a few CMV-associated chains was confirmed in vitro.

This CDR3 contains 13 residues. In germline, CDR1 is MNHEY, CDR2 SMNVEV (reference sequence). V lost 5 bases to trimming and J lost 10 bases, with 12 bases between them. 13 Jbeta primers and 60 Vbeta primers were used for the PCR. Sequencing used immunoSEQ multiplex PCR; TCRdb keeps in-frame clones, though not all of them. Seen here are about 140,000 clones, roughly four fifths observed once, and the top ten hold more than 2.5%. This receptor was identified in a male donor in good health and CMV-seronegative. Sequencing was carried out using PBMCs. The genes are TRBV27 and TRBJ1-6; D may be TRBD1 (6 bases). The CDR3 nucleotides are TGTGCCAGCAGTCCCACTCAGGGGTCACCCCTCCACTTT. Translating gives CASSPTQGSPLHF.